These 17 T cell receptor beta chains were all obtained from the same sample, sequenced in a study of blood T cell repertoires in COVID-19. Using immunoSEQ multiplex PCR, the repertoire was profiled, and TCRdb retains in-frame clones only, with some absent. The sample consists of some 80,000 clones, 79% of them appearing once. The sample comprised peripheral blood. Source of these receptors: an elderly woman with active or convalescent COVID-19.

In its sample, this clone was seen a few times. This chain links TRBV2 with TRBJ1-2, with a weak D call TRBD1 (5 bases). V shed 8 bases and J shed 2 bases, with 9 bases lying between them. The CDR3 totals 12 residues. Germline CDR1 reads SNHLY; CDR2 reads FYNNEI. The CDR3, as DNA: TGTGCCAGCGCCGACAGCAACTATGGCTACACCTTC. As protein: CASADSNYGYTF. The variable domain in full, with the rest retrieved from reference TRBV2 and TRBJ1-2, is EPEVTQTPSHQVTQMGQEVILRCVPISNHLYFYWYRQILGQKVEFLVSFYNNEISEKSEIFDDQFSVERPDGSNFTLKIRSTKLEDSAMYFCASADSNYGYTFGSGTRLTVV.

The V gene is TRBV2, the J gene TRBJ2-1, with D perhaps TRBD1 (5 bases). Germline lookup yields CDR1 SNHLY and CDR2 FYNNEI. This CDR3 contains 14 residues. The ends were cut back, 7 bases at V and 4 bases at J, with 14 bases in the middle. DNA for the CDR3: TGTGCCAGCACCGGGCAGGGTTGGTACAATGAGCAGTTCTTC. It specifies CASTGQGWYNEQFF.

The table lists this clone with a count of one. The rearrangement links TRBV10-3 to TRBJ2-7; 11 bases line up with TRBD2. This CDR3 is 16 amino acids long. The V segment lost 0 bases and the J segment 2 bases; nucleotides outside the gene matches: 3. Germline V lookup: CDR1 ENHRY, CDR2 SYGVKD. For the CDR3, the DNA is TGTGCCATCAGTGAGTCTCTTAGCGGGAGGGCCTACGAGCAGTACTTC. Residues: CAISESLSGRAYEQYF.

This chain joins TRBV9 and TRBJ1-6; 9 bases map to TRBD1. Germline CDR1 and CDR2: SGDLS and YYNGEE. There are 15 residues in the CDR3. V shed 3 bases and J 8 bases; nucleotides not matched to a gene: 6. CDR3: CASSAQDRGYSPLHF. The DNA for the CDR3 is TGTGCCAGCAGCGCCCAGGACAGGGGCTATTCACCCCTCCACTTT.

The chain couples TRBV7-3 to TRBJ2-3, with 8 positions matching TRBD2. The trim removed 0 bases at V and 7 bases at J, leaving 9 bases unmatched. The CDR3 totals 16 residues. Germline values: CDR1 SGHTA, CDR2 FQGTGA. CDR3 sequence reads: CASSLTRSSGIHTQYF. CDR3 nucleotide sequence: TGTGCCAGCAGCTTAACGAGGAGTAGCGGGATCCATACGCAGTATTTT.

CDR3 in amino acids: CASSVLGSDNYNEQFF. Written as DNA, the CDR3 is TGTGCCAGCAGCGTATTAGGGTCGGACAACTACAATGAGCAGTTCTTC. This chain links TRBV9 with TRBJ2-1, with a possible D match to TRBD1 (5 bases). This CDR3 contains 16 residues. Germline CDR1 SGDLS, CDR2 YYNGEE. With 1 base removed from V and 3 bases from J, the gap between germline ends came to 14 bases.

This clone showed up just a few times. The J gene is TRBJ2-7, the V gene TRBV9, with TRBD1 matching over 12 bases. Germline loops: CDR1 SGDLS, CDR2 YYNGEE. The CDR3 is 14 amino acids. The junction had 4 bases not matched to a gene; V was cut back by 3 bases and J by 6 bases. CDR3 sequence reads: CASSEGTGGFEQYF. In DNA, the CDR3 is TGTGCCAGCAGCGAGGGGACAGGGGGCTTCGAGCAGTACTTC. The full variable domain, with the rest looked up from reference TRBV9 and TRBJ2-7, is DSGVTQTPKHLITATGQRVTLRCSPRSGDLSVYWYQQSLDQGLQFLIQYYNGEERAKGNILERFSAQQFPDLHSELNLSSLELGDSALYFCASSEGTGGFEQYFGPGTRLTVT.

The gene calls are TRBV6-5 and TRBJ1-5; D perhaps matches TRBD1 (5 bases). The CDR3 totals 13 residues. In germline, CDR1 is MNHEY, CDR2 SVGAGI. Trimming removed 5 bases from V and 9 bases from J, with 14 bases in between. CDR3 sequence: CASSKTEPGPQHF. The CDR3 DNA reads TGTGCCAGCAGTAAGACAGAGCCTGGGCCCCAGCATTTT.

In this sample, this clone turned up once. This chain joins TRBV5-1 and TRBJ1-5, with D perhaps TRBD1 (6 bases). Trimming removed 0 bases from V and 5 bases from J, with 15 bases in between. The CDR3 totals 16 residues. Per the germline V gene, CDR1 is SGHRS and CDR2 is YFSETQ. CDR3 nucleotide sequence: TGCGCCAGCAGCTTGGGAGACAGGTTGGGGGATCAGCCCCAGCATTTT. Amino acid sequence: CASSLGDRLGDQPQHF.

The chain is built from TRBV5-8 and TRBJ2-7; 7 bases fit TRBD1. Losses at the gene ends were 0 bases for V and 3 bases for J; bases not matched to a gene: 6. CDR3 length: 15 residues. Per the germline V gene, CDR1 is SGHTS and CDR2 is YDEGEE. CDR3 coding DNA: TGTGCCAGCAGCTTGGGGGGACAGTTAAACTACGAGCAGTACTTC. Protein: CASSLGGQLNYEQYF.

V usage is TRBV6-5 and J usage is TRBJ1-2, with TRBD1 matching 9 bases. Germline loops: CDR1 MNHEY, CDR2 SVGAGI. V lost 6 bases, J lost 5 bases, and 7 bases stayed unmatched. The CDR3 is 14 residues long. The CDR3 reads CASSRQGERYGYTF. CDR3 nucleotide sequence: TGTGCCAGCAGCCGACAGGGGGAACGTTATGGCTACACCTTC.

This clone showed up just a few times. V is TRBV2 and J is TRBJ2-1, with D maybe TRBD2 (6 bases). The germline CDR1 and CDR2 sequences are SNHLY and FYNNEI. V gave up 8 bases and J gave up 3 bases, with 11 bases separating them. This CDR3 is 13 amino acids long. The CDR3 coding sequence is TGTGCCAGCGGCCGGGAGTACTACAATGAGCAGTTCTTC. This codes for CASGREYYNEQFF.

The chain is built from TRBV7-2 and TRBJ1-2, with 10 bases lining up with TRBD1. CDR1 SGHTA and CDR2 FQGNSA come from the germline V gene. There are 16 residues in the CDR3. After removal of 1 base from V and 5 bases from J, the junction contained 7 bases not matched to a gene. CDR3 sequence (DNA): TGTGCCAGCAGCTTAGTCAGGACAGGGGGGCTGTATGGCTACACCTTC. Encoded protein: CASSLVRTGGLYGYTF.

The chain employs TRBV28 and TRBJ1-2; TRBD1 aligns across 9 bases. The CDR3 is 13 residues long. V shed 3 bases and J 5 bases; nucleotides not matched to a gene: 1. Per germline, CDR1 MDHEN and CDR2 SYDVKM. CDR3 region: CASSFGTGYGYTF. CDR3 in DNA: TGTGCCAGCAGTTTTGGGACAGGGTATGGCTACACCTTC.

This clone was picked up a small number of times. The chain employs TRBV28 and TRBJ2-7; D possibly corresponds to TRBD2 (6 bases). V lost 3 bases to trimming and J lost 1 base, with 28 bases between them. The germline V gene has CDR1 MDHEN and CDR2 SYDVKM. The CDR3 totals 20 residues. The CDR3 reads CASSFPYAGSGRGVSYEQYF. CDR3 coding DNA: TGTGCCAGCAGTTTCCCGTATGCGGGGTCGGGACGGGGTGTTTCCTACGAGCAGTACTTC. The full variable domain, its missing parts supplied by reference TRBV28 and TRBJ2-7, is DVKVTQSSRYLVKRTGEKVFLECVQDMDHENMFWYRQDPGLGLRLIYFSYDVKMKEKGDIPEGYSVSREKKERFSLILESASTNQTSMYLCASSFPYAGSGRGVSYEQYFGPGTRLTVT.

DNA of the CDR3: TGTGCCAGCAGTTTGTATGCGGCCTACTATGGCTACACCTTC. Translated: CASSLYAAYYGYTF. This chain joins TRBV28 and TRBJ1-2, with unresolved D. The ends were cut back, 3 bases at V and 3 bases at J, with 11 bases in the middle. The CDR3 contains 14 residues. CDR1 and CDR2 from the germline V gene are MDHEN and SYDVKM.

This clone has a handful of counts. The chain employs TRBV10-1 and TRBJ2-1; 9 bases map to TRBD2. From germline, CDR1 is WNHNN and CDR2 SYGVQD (reference sequence). This CDR3 region has 18 residues. After removal of 1 base from V and 1 base from J, the junction contained 8 bases not matched to a gene. The CDR3 nucleotides read TGCGCCAGCAGTGAGTGGGGTTTAGCGGGGGATTCCTACAATGAGCAGTTCTTC. This gives the protein CASSEWGLAGDSYNEQFF.